The rows below give T cell receptor beta chains drawn from one sample of a study of blood T cells in healthy people across ages. TCRdb called the 5' RACE reads again in MiXCR, with one record for every CDR3 protein. This table has roughly 550,000 distinct CDR3 sequences, more than 20% appearing once. This sample was also put to use in a study of T cells of mothers and their children.

Source material: blood. Receptors originate from a boy younger than 18 in good health. Each CDR3 is given with its conserved first and last residue. The order of the fields is CDR3 DNA, CDR3 protein, clone size, CDR3 length, V gene, J gene, D gene. D genes are given only for firm matches. Part of the rows lack a size; the others show once, few, many or a class for expanded clones.

CDR3 DNA: TGCGCCAGCAGCCAAGATAGAGTGGATGGCAATCAGCCCCAGCATTTT
CDR3 protein: CASSQDRVDGNQPQHF
clone size: many
CDR3 length: 16
V gene: TRBV4-3
J gene: TRBJ1-5
D gene: .

CDR3 DNA: TGCGCCAGCAGCTCGAGCGGGGAGAGCTCCTACGAGCAGTACTTC
CDR3 protein: CASSSSGESSYEQYF
clone size: few
CDR3 length: 15
V gene: TRBV5-1
J gene: TRBJ2-7
D gene: TRBD2

CDR3 DNA: TGCGCCAGCAGCCGTACAGGATCCCGGGAAAAACTGTTTTTT
CDR3 protein: CASSRTGSREKLFF
clone size: .
CDR3 length: 14
V gene: TRBV4-1
J gene: TRBJ1-4
D gene: .

CDR3 DNA: TGCGCCAGCAGCCAAGATATCGGACCTAATCAGCCCCAGCATTTT
CDR3 protein: CASSQDIGPNQPQHF
clone size: few
CDR3 length: 15
V gene: TRBV4-3
J gene: TRBJ1-5
D gene: .

CDR3 DNA: TGTGCCAGCAGTTATCACGGGGCCGGCACTGAAGCTTTCTTT
CDR3 protein: CASSYHGAGTEAFF
clone size: .
CDR3 length: 14
V gene: TRBV6-2/TRBV6-3
J gene: TRBJ1-1
D gene: .

CDR3 DNA: TGCAGCGTAGATCGGGCAAACGCCGACGATGAGCAGTTCTTC
CDR3 protein: CSVDRANADDEQFF
clone size: .
CDR3 length: 14
V gene: TRBV29-1
J gene: TRBJ2-1
D gene: .

CDR3 DNA: TGTGCCGGCAGTGGGGACGTCGGGACTGAGCAGTTCTTC
CDR3 protein: CAGSGDVGTEQFF
clone size: few
CDR3 length: 13
V gene: TRBV27
J gene: TRBJ2-1
D gene: .

CDR3 DNA: TGCGCCAGCAGCCAGACACCTCCCCTTGGCTACACCTTC
CDR3 protein: CASSQTPPLGYTF
clone size: .
CDR3 length: 13
V gene: TRBV4-1
J gene: TRBJ1-2
D gene: .

CDR3 DNA: TGTGCCAGCAGCACCAGGGGGGGGACTAATGAAAAACTGTTTTTT
CDR3 protein: CASSTRGGTNEKLFF
clone size: .
CDR3 length: 15
V gene: TRBV5-6
J gene: TRBJ1-4
D gene: TRBD1

CDR3 DNA: TGTGCCAGCAGTCCCCTGACTAGCGGGAAGGGGGAGCTGTTTTTT
CDR3 protein: CASSPLTSGKGELFF
clone size: .
CDR3 length: 15
V gene: TRBV27
J gene: TRBJ2-2
D gene: TRBD2

CDR3 DNA: TGCAGCGTTGAGTGGAGGGAAAGCTCCTACGAGCAGTACTTC
CDR3 protein: CSVEWRESSYEQYF
clone size: .
CDR3 length: 14
V gene: TRBV29-1
J gene: TRBJ2-7
D gene: .

CDR3 DNA: TGTGCCCATCAGGGCGAGAGCACTGAAGCTTTCTTT
CDR3 protein: CAHQGESTEAFF
clone size: few
CDR3 length: 12
V gene: TRBV2
J gene: TRBJ1-1
D gene: .

CDR3 DNA: TGCGCCAGCAGCTCAGGGACTAGCATGGGGGATTCGCAGTATTTT
CDR3 protein: CASSSGTSMGDSQYF
clone size: .
CDR3 length: 15
V gene: TRBV5-1
J gene: TRBJ2-3
D gene: TRBD2

CDR3 DNA: TGTGCCAGCAGTATCGGGACAGGGGGCGTATACGAGCAGTACTTC
CDR3 protein: CASSIGTGGVYEQYF
clone size: .
CDR3 length: 15
V gene: TRBV12-3/TRBV12-4
J gene: TRBJ2-7
D gene: TRBD1

CDR3 DNA: TGTGCCAGCAGCCCCTACCCCGGGACTAGCGGGAGCAATGAGCAGTTCTTC
CDR3 protein: CASSPYPGTSGSNEQFF
clone size: .
CDR3 length: 17
V gene: TRBV7-8
J gene: TRBJ2-1
D gene: TRBD2

CDR3 DNA: TGTGCCAGCAGTTTATTCTGGCAAACAGATACGCAGTATTTT
CDR3 protein: CASSLFWQTDTQYF
clone size: .
CDR3 length: 14
V gene: TRBV12-3/TRBV12-4
J gene: TRBJ2-3
D gene: .

CDR3 DNA: TGTGCCAGCACTCCCGGGTCAAGCGGGAGAAATACGCAGTATTTT
CDR3 protein: CASTPGSSGRNTQYF
clone size: .
CDR3 length: 15
V gene: TRBV12-3/TRBV12-4
J gene: TRBJ2-3
D gene: TRBD2

CDR3 DNA: TGCAGTGCTAGAGTGCCCCGTATCTATGGCTACACCTTC
CDR3 protein: CSARVPRIYGYTF
clone size: .
CDR3 length: 13
V gene: TRBV20-1
J gene: TRBJ1-2
D gene: .

CDR3 DNA: TGTGCCCTCGACCCGGTGGAACTTAGCACAGATACGCAGTATTTT
CDR3 protein: CALDPVELSTDTQYF
clone size: few
CDR3 length: 15
V gene: TRBV7-9
J gene: TRBJ2-3
D gene: .

CDR3 DNA: TGTGCCAGCAGCTTTACCGTAGCGGGGCGAACCGGGGAGCTGTTTTTT
CDR3 protein: CASSFTVAGRTGELFF
clone size: few
CDR3 length: 16
V gene: TRBV7-6
J gene: TRBJ2-2
D gene: TRBD2

CDR3 DNA: TGTGCCAGCAGTTACTCTGGTTCTAGAGGCGAGCAGTACTTC
CDR3 protein: CASSYSGSRGEQYF
clone size: .
CDR3 length: 14
V gene: TRBV6-5
J gene: TRBJ2-7
D gene: .

CDR3 DNA: TGTGCCAGCAGCCCAGGGACGGAAGCTAACTATGGCTACACCTTC
CDR3 protein: CASSPGTEANYGYTF
clone size: .
CDR3 length: 15
V gene: TRBV5-5
J gene: TRBJ1-2
D gene: .

CDR3 DNA: TGTGCCAGCAGCCAAGAACAGATTAACACCGGGGAGCTGTTTTTT
CDR3 protein: CASSQEQINTGELFF
clone size: few
CDR3 length: 15
V gene: TRBV3-1
J gene: TRBJ2-2
D gene: .

CDR3 DNA: TGTGCCAGCAGTTACTCGACTAGCCTTGACATTCAGTACTTC
CDR3 protein: CASSYSTSLDIQYF
clone size: .
CDR3 length: 14
V gene: TRBV6-2/TRBV6-3
J gene: TRBJ2-4
D gene: TRBD2

CDR3 DNA: TGTGCCTGGAGTGCCGGGTCGAGCAATCAGCCCCAGCATTTT
CDR3 protein: CAWSAGSSNQPQHF
clone size: .
CDR3 length: 14
V gene: TRBV30
J gene: TRBJ1-5
D gene: .

CDR3 DNA: TGTGCCAGCATCCCAAGCGGGGGGGACCTTAAAGAGACCCAGTACTTC
CDR3 protein: CASIPSGGDLKETQYF
clone size: .
CDR3 length: 16
V gene: TRBV21-1
J gene: TRBJ2-5
D gene: .

CDR3 DNA: TGCAGTGCTAGAGATCAAGGGGGCTGGGGAAACACCATATATTTT
CDR3 protein: CSARDQGGWGNTIYF
clone size: .
CDR3 length: 15
V gene: TRBV20-1
J gene: TRBJ1-3
D gene: TRBD1

CDR3 DNA: TGTGCCAGCAGTTACTCTTTGGGGGAGACCCAGTACTTC
CDR3 protein: CASSYSLGETQYF
clone size: .
CDR3 length: 13
V gene: TRBV6-5
J gene: TRBJ2-5
D gene: .

CDR3 DNA: TGTGCCAGCAGTTCGGGACAGGGGAAGGCACCAGATACGCAGTATTTT
CDR3 protein: CASSSGQGKAPDTQYF
clone size: few
CDR3 length: 16
V gene: TRBV28
J gene: TRBJ2-3
D gene: TRBD1

CDR3 DNA: TGTGCCACCAGCAGAGATCCCCAAGATGAGCAGTTCTTC
CDR3 protein: CATSRDPQDEQFF
clone size: .
CDR3 length: 13
V gene: TRBV15
J gene: TRBJ2-1
D gene: .

CDR3 DNA: TGTGCCATCGCATCCGGGACAGGGGGAACCTCTGGGGCCAACGTCCTGACTTTC
CDR3 protein: CAIASGTGGTSGANVLTF
clone size: few
CDR3 length: 18
V gene: TRBV10-3
J gene: TRBJ2-6
D gene: TRBD1

CDR3 DNA: TGTGCCAGCAGCTTAACTAGCGCAAACAATGAGCAGTTCTTC
CDR3 protein: CASSLTSANNEQFF
clone size: .
CDR3 length: 14
V gene: TRBV7-8
J gene: TRBJ2-1
D gene: TRBD2

CDR3 DNA: TGTGCCAGCAGTTACTTGACGGAAGCTGGAAACACCATATATTTT
CDR3 protein: CASSYLTEAGNTIYF
clone size: few
CDR3 length: 15
V gene: TRBV28
J gene: TRBJ1-3
D gene: .

CDR3 DNA: TGTGCCAGCAGCCCCCCCGGGACAGGGGATGGCTACACCTTC
CDR3 protein: CASSPPGTGDGYTF
clone size: .
CDR3 length: 14
V gene: TRBV7-3
J gene: TRBJ1-2
D gene: TRBD1

CDR3 DNA: TGTGCCAGCGGTCGAGGGCTGGGGTCAGGGGGCGGGAATGAGCAGTTCTTC
CDR3 protein: CASGRGLGSGGGNEQFF
clone size: .
CDR3 length: 17
V gene: TRBV12-3/TRBV12-4
J gene: TRBJ2-1
D gene: TRBD1

CDR3 DNA: TGTGCCAGCAGTTTTCCCGTAGGTGGCACTGAAGCTTTCTTT
CDR3 protein: CASSFPVGGTEAFF
clone size: .
CDR3 length: 14
V gene: TRBV12-3/TRBV12-4
J gene: TRBJ1-1
D gene: .

CDR3 DNA: .
CDR3 protein: CASKGRVGKNCFF
clone size: few
CDR3 length: 13
V gene: TRBV7-9
J gene: TRBJ1-4
D gene: .

CDR3 DNA: TGTGCCAGCAGTTGGGGGAACCGCGGGATCACAGATACGCAGTATTTT
CDR3 protein: CASSWGNRGITDTQYF
clone size: .
CDR3 length: 16
V gene: TRBV5-6
J gene: TRBJ2-3
D gene: .

CDR3 DNA: TGTGCCAGCAGTTACGAGTTAGCGGCTTACAATGAGCAGTTCTTC
CDR3 protein: CASSYELAAYNEQFF
clone size: many
CDR3 length: 15
V gene: TRBV6-2/TRBV6-3
J gene: TRBJ2-1
D gene: .

CDR3 DNA: TGTGCCAGCAGTTATACAGGGAAGGCAAACTATGGCTACACCTTC
CDR3 protein: CASSYTGKANYGYTF
clone size: once
CDR3 length: 15
V gene: TRBV6-2/TRBV6-3
J gene: TRBJ1-2
D gene: .